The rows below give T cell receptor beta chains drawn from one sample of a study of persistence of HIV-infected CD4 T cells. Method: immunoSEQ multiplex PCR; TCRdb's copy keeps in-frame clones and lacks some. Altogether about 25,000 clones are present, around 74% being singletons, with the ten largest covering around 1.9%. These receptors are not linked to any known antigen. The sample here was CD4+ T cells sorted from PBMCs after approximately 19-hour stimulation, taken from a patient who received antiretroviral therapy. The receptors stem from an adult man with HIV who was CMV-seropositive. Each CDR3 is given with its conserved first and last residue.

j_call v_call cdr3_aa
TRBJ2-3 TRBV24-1 CATSVMQDRNTQYF
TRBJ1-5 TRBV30 CAWSRGGADHQPQHF
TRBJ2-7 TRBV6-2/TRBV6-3 CASSYPRSGDYEQYF
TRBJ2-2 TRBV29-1 CSVETGARNTGELFF
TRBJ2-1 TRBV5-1 CASSGTGFSYNEQFF
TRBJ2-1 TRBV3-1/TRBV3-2 CASSQGRDRGLDEQFF
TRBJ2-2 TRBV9 CASSPSDRGGTGELFF
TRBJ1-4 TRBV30 CAWSSGAGEKLFF
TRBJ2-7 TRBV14 CASSLLDRYEQYF
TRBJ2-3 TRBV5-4 CASSSLAQHTQYF
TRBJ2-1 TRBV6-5 CASSYGLHEQFF
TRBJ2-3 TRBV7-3 CASSLGLAGVDTQYF
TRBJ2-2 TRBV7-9 CASSYGQGETGELFF
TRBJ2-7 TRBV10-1 CASSESGGKAYEQYF
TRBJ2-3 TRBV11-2 CASSLVAASDTQYF
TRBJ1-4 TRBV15 CATSRDRAEHEKLFF
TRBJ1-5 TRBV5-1 CASARGNNQPQHF
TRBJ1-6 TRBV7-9 CASSRGGGNSPLHF
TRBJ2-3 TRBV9 CASSVAAGWDTQYF
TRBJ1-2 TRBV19 CASSRDRAYGYTF
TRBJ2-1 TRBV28 CASSPWGDSRVHNEQFF
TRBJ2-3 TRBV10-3 CAITLTGDGTDTQYF
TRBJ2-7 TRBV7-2 CASSIPPLSYEQYF
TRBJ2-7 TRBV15 CATSRDQGSEQYF
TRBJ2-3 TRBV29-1 CSVAVGGTDTQYF
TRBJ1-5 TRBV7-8 CANSLVGTGYQPQHF
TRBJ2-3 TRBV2 CASRAGTGGNTDTQYF
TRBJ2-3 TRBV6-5 CASRGQMGADTQYF
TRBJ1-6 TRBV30 CASRLGLNSPLHF
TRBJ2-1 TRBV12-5 CASGPGLAGINEQFF
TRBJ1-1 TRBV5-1 CASSSEGASEAFF
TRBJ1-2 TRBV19 CASSSTGIGGYTF
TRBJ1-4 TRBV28 CASRWTGGEKLFF
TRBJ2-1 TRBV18 CASSPPGLAGGFEQFF
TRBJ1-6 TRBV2 CASHRELNSPLHF
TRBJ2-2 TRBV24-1 CATIQPGRGRTGELFF
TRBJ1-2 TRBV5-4 CASSLSGHSGYGYTF
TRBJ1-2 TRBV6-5 CASRLTVNYGYTF
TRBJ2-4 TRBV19 CASIDQGLNIQYF
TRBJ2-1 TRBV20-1 CSAEGNEQFF
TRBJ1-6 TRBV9 CASSEGPLTAYNSPLHF
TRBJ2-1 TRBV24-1 CATSDEDRVSYNEQFF
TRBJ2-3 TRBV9 CASSSLDPSTDTQYF
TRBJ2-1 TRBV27 CASSLSISDYNEQFF
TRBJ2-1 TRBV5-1 CASSLALANNEQFF
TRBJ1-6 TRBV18 CASSPSPDRASSPLHF
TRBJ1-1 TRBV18 CASSPSVAGLNTEAFF
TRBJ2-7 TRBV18 CASSPGRDPYEQYF
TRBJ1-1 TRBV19 CASSNRDREAEAFF
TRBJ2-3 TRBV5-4 CASSLERSTDTQYF
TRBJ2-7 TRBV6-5 CASSYDLSSYEQYF
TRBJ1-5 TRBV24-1 CATSDATGNSNQPQHF
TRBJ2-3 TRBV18 CASSLPWLAGNTDTQYF